Presented here are 8 T cell receptor beta chains from one specimen sequenced in a study of blood T cells in healthy people across ages. A second roughly 6 to 11 cycle PCR used barcoded and J-beta primers. TCRdb reprocessed the 5' RACE reads with MiXCR, giving one entry per CDR3 protein. The table includes roughly 570,000 distinct CDR3 sequences, approximately 27% detected once. The sample consisted of blood. These receptors all come from a woman in her 70s in good health.

This clonotype has only a few counts. V usage is TRBV5-1 and J usage is TRBJ2-2; D unclear. Germline CDR1 reads SGHRS; CDR2 reads YFSETQ. This CDR3 comprises 14 residues. Trimming removed 6 bases from V and 0 bases from J, with 9 bases in between. The CDR3 spells CASNGEANTGELFF. CDR3 nucleotides: TGCGCCAGCAATGGGGAAGCGAACACCGGGGAGCTGTTTTTT.

V gene TRBV7-9 combines with J gene TRBJ2-7; D remains ambiguous. Germline assignment: CDR1 SEHNR and CDR2 FQNEAQ (reference sequence). V was shortened by 5 bases and J by 3 bases, with 8 bases between the two germline ends. The CDR3 consists of 12 residues. CDR3 bases: TGTGCCAGCAGCCCCGCGGACTACGAGCAGTACGTC. Amino acid sequence: CASSPADYEQYV.

Details on this clonotype: One end of the junction does not line up with germline, which may come from a read error. V and J are TRBV10-3 and TRBJ2-5, with 8 bases identical to TRBD1. The CDR3 sequence is 16 residues long. Per the germline V gene, CDR1 is ENHRY and CDR2 is SYGVKD. The CDR3 DNA reads TGTGCCATCAGCAACCCCGAGACAGGGGATTGGGAGACCCGGTACTTC. Protein product: CAISNPETGDWETRYF.

V and J are TRBV18 and TRBJ2-5, with a possible D match to TRBD1 (6 bases). The CDR3 is made up of 13 amino acids. Germline CDR1 and CDR2: KGHSH and LQKENI. V was shortened by 1 base and J by 6 bases, with 9 bases between the two germline ends. The CDR3 loop is CASSPQGEQTQYF. The CDR3 DNA sequence: TGTGCCAGCTCACCACAGGGGGAACAGACCCAGTACTTC.

This clonotype was seen only a few times. The chain employs TRBV14 and TRBJ2-1, with unresolved D. The ends were cut back, 1 base at V and 4 bases at J, with 8 bases in the middle. Germline V gene data show CDR1 as SGHDN and CDR2 as FVKESK. The CDR3 sequence is 14 residues long. The CDR3, as DNA: TGTGCCAGCAGCCAAGCGAACACTTACAATGAGCAGTTCTTC. Translating it yields CASSQANTYNEQFF.

This chain links TRBV6-5 with TRBJ2-7, with no clear D. Germline V lookup: CDR1 MNHEY, CDR2 SVGAGI. Trimming cost V 6 bases and J 2 bases, with 5 bases left between them. The CDR3 extends over 11 amino acids. The CDR3 protein is CASSKAYEQYF. The CDR3 DNA reads as TGTGCCAGCAGCAAGGCCTACGAGCAGTACTTC.

The chain recombines TRBV29-1 with TRBJ2-1, with a tentative D call TRBD1 (6 bases). The CDR3 length is 14 residues. Trimming shortened V by 2 bases and J by 5 bases, and 13 bases separated the two germline ends. Per the germline V gene, CDR1 is SQVTM and CDR2 is ANQGSEA. The CDR3 reads CSVERGSANNEQFF. The CDR3 bases are TGCAGCGTTGAAAGGGGGAGTGCCAACAATGAGCAGTTCTTC.

The chain has TRBV6-5 and TRBJ2-7; 11 bases line up with TRBD1. Looked up from germline, CDR1 is MNHEY and CDR2 is SVGAGI. J gave up 7 bases and V 5 bases, and 7 bases lay outside the gene matches. There are 14 residues in the CDR3. The CDR3 DNA is TGTGCCAGCAGTCAACCGGGACAGGGGGTAGAGCAGTACTTC. It codes for CASSQPGQGVEQYF.